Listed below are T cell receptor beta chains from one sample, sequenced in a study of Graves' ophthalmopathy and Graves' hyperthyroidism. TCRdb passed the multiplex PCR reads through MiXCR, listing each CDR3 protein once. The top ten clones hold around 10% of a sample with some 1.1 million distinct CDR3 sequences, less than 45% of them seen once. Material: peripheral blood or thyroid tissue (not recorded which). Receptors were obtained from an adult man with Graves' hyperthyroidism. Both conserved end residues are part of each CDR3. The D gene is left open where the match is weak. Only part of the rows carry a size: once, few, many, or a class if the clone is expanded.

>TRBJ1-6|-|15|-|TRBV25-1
CASTFSVSPDSPLHF
TGTGCCAGCACCTTTAGTGTGTCACCAGATTCACCCCTCCACTTT
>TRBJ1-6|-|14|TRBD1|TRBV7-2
CASSPGQEGAPLHF
TGTGCCAGCAGCCCTGGACAGGAGGGCGCACCCCTCCACTTT
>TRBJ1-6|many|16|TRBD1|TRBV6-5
CASSYAPGQLNSPLHF
TGTGCCAGCAGTTACGCCCCGGGACAGCTTAATTCACCCCTCCACTTT
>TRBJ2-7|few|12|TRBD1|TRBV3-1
CASGDRAREQYF
TGTGCCAGCGGGGACAGGGCCAGAGAGCAGTACTTC
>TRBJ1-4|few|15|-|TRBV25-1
CASSGYGAANEKLFF
TGTGCCAGCAGTGGGTACGGGGCGGCTAATGAAAAACTGTTTTTT
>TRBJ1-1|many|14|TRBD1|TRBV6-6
CATHPGQGLGEAFF
TGTGCCACCCACCCGGGACAGGGATTGGGAGAAGCTTTCTTT
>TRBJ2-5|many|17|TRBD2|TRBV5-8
CASSLATSGGSTETQYF
TGTGCCAGCAGCTTGGCGACTAGCGGGGGGAGCACGGAGACCCAGTACTTC
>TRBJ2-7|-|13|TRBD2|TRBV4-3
CASSQAAGDEQYF
TGCGCCAGCAGCCAAGCCGCGGGAGACGAGCAGTACTTC
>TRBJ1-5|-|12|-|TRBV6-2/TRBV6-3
CASRRWNQPQHF
TGTGCCAGCAGGAGATGGAATCAGCCCCAGCATTTT
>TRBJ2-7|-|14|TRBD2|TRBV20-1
CSARDRRGLQEQYF
TGCAGTGCTAGAGATCGGCGGGGACTACAGGAGCAGTACTTC
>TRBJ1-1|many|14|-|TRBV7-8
CASSLELGVPEAFF
TGTGCCAGCAGCTTAGAGCTGGGGGTCCCTGAAGCTTTCTTT
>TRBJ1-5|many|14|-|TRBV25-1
CASSESGTNQPQHF
TGTGCCAGCAGTGAATCAGGGACCAATCAGCCCCAGCATTTT
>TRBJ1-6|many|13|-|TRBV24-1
CATSTRVGSPLHF
TGTGCCACCAGCACCCGGGTGGGTTCACCCCTCCACTTT
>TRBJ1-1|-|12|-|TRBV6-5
CASSPYATEAFF
TGTGCCAGCAGCCCTTATGCCACTGAAGCTTTCTTT